In this sample, the clone carrying this T cell receptor beta chain turned up a few times. These data are taken from a study of blood T cells in healthy people across ages. Alongside a J-beta primer mix, a sample-barcoded 5' primer served in a second PCR lasting 7 to 11 cycles. No fewer than 3 million CDR3-containing paired-end reads came from each sample. TCRdb redid the calling of the 5' RACE reads with MiXCR, one entry per CDR3 protein. The sample lists about 830,000 distinct CDR3 sequences; 55% to 75% were seen once. This CDR3 spans 15 amino acids. Trimming took 5 bases from V and 8 from J; bases not matched to a gene: 12. Germline loops: CDR1 SGHTA, CDR2 FQGNSA.

This TCR came from a man aged 25-45 years in good health. The sample comprised blood. The chain carries TRBV7-2 and TRBJ2-1; 7 bases map to TRBD2. This CDR3 reads CASSPALARSDEQFF. CDR3 DNA sequence: TGTGCCAGCAGCCCGGCACTAGCGCGTAGCGATGAGCAGTTCTTC.